What follows is one T cell receptor beta chain and its context. Its antigen remains unknown. The record originates from a study of T-cell memory formation after mild COVID-19. Overall study results and limits: Pre-infection memory carried some responding clones, suggesting that cross-reactive memory joined. CM and EM subsets held most contracting CD4+ clones; EMRA held CD8+ ones. Second-wave clones peaking on day 37 lacked confirmed SARS-CoV-2 specificity.

Between the trimmed V and J ends, which lost 4 bases and 1 base, there was a span of 19 bases. Germline V gene data show CDR1 as ENHRY and CDR2 as SYGVKD. The CDR3 covers 17 residues. Barcoded TCR alpha and TCR beta cDNA libraries with UMIs came from 5'RACE using constant-segment primers. TCRdb re-analysed the 5' RACE reads in MiXCR, keeping a single row per CDR3 protein. The repertoire consists of 15,000 or so distinct CDR3 sequences, with over 20% occurring once and the leading ten covering 55% to 70%. Sequenced: PBMCs or a T cell subset sorted from them (not recorded which). V and J are TRBV10-3 and TRBJ1-1; tentative D call: TRBD1 (5 bases). This receptor was obtained from a man aged 18 to 30 who had mild COVID-19 (a few samples of this study predate the infection). Cell type and time point are not known. This chain's CDR3 is CAISGSDWGQANTEAFF. The CDR3 DNA follows: TGTGCCATCAGTGGGAGCGATTGGGGCCAAGCGAACACTGAAGCTTTCTTT.